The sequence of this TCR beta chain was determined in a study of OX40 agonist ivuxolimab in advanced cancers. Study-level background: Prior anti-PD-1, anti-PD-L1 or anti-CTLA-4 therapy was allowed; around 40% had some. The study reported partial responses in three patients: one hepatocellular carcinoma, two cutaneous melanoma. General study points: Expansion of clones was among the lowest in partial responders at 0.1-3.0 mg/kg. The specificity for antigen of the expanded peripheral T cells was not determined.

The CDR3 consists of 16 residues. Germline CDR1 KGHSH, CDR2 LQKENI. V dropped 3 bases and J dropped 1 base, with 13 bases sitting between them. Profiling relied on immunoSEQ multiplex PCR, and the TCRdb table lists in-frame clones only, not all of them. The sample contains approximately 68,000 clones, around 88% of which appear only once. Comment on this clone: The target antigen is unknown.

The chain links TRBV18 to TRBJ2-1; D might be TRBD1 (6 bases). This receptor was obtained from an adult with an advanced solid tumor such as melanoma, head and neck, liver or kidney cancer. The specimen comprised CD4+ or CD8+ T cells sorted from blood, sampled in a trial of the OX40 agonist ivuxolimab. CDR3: CASSPDGTSSYNEQFF. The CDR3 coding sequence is TGTGCCAGCTCACCTGACGGGACATCATCCTACAATGAGCAGTTCTTC.